This paragraph reports one T cell receptor (beta chain). Replicate PCRs were loaded with about 300 ng DNA from unsorted PBMC, 30,000 or so T cell genomes. Here immunoSEQ multiplex PCR was the method, and the copy in TCRdb shows in-frame clones only, minus some. The data hold approximately 500,000 clones, with about 80% observed a single time. Germline loops: CDR1 SGHNT, CDR2 YYREEE (reference sequence). Trimming took 0 bases from V and 9 from J, leaving 7 bases between them. The CDR3 covers 12 residues. The data stem from a study of shared clonotypes between healthy human individuals. Everyone who donated was a Caucasian adult who lived in Nashville, Tennessee.

The V call is TRBV5-4, the J call TRBJ2-1; D call uncertain. Sequenced sample: PBMCs. The source of this sequence is a woman between 35 and 50 years old in good health. Some clones in this sample may be carry-over from other donors' samples. The chain's CDR3 is CASSLVRAEQFF. The CDR3 nucleotides read TGTGCCAGCAGCTTGGTCCGCGCTGAGCAGTTCTTC.